This T cell receptor (beta chain) derives from a study of blood T cell repertoires in COVID-19. Study-level information: Samples came from the United States, Italy and Spain, spanning acute and convalescent COVID-19. Sample material is recorded as cDNA or gDNA derived from T cells, B-cell-depleted T cells, or PBMCs.

The CDR3 is made up of 13 amino acids. Germline CDR1 reads SEHNR; CDR2 reads FQNEAQ (reference sequence). Trimming removed 6 bases from V and 3 bases from J, with 12 bases in between. Original data processing: How many nucleated cells were present was estimated from reference gene primer amplification. TCRdb keeps only in-frame clones here, not all; method: immunoSEQ multiplex PCR. Clone size and the V and J calls come from that table; the DNA yielded D and trimming. Of under 350,000 clones listed, 86% are singletons. What was sequenced was peripheral blood. V usage is TRBV7-9 and J usage is TRBJ2-7; D is perhaps TRBD1 (6 bases). The clonotype was recovered from a young man with active or convalescent COVID-19. The CDR3 coding sequence is TGTGCCAGCAGAGATGGACAGAGCTACGAGCAGTACTTC. Translation gives CASRDGQSYEQYF.